Listed below are T cell receptor beta chains from one sample, sequenced in a study of T cell repertoires in cytomegalovirus infection. What these receptors recognize is not known. MiXCR, run by TCRdb on the reads, gives a single entry per CDR3 protein. The table shows roughly 500,000 distinct CDR3 sequences, with around a third occurring only once. The specimen was cultured PBMCs, collected from culture after CMV antigen stimulation. The receptors here all came from a human donor in good health (CMV status not recorded). Some clones in this sample may be carry-over from other donors' samples. CDR3s include the opening cysteine and the closing phenylalanine or tryptophan. Fields, in order: J gene, V gene, clone size, CDR3 length, CDR3 protein. Clone size is shown for a subset of rows, as once, few, many or a class of expanded clone.

J: TRBJ2-1; V: TRBV20-1; size: once; length: 13; CDR3: CSARAHSWNEQFF
J: TRBJ1-1; V: TRBV5-5; size: NA; length: 15; CDR3: CASSGGTGRGTEAFF
J: TRBJ1-5; V: TRBV7-2; size: NA; length: 16; CDR3: CASSPLTTGSNQPQHF
J: TRBJ2-2; V: TRBV6-8; size: once; length: 14; CDR3: CASSPGGSTGELFF
J: TRBJ2-3; V: TRBV7-8; size: NA; length: 16; CDR3: CASSPNEAARTDTQYF
J: TRBJ2-5; V: TRBV7-8; size: NA; length: 14; CDR3: CASSSNRVRETQYF
J: TRBJ1-1; V: TRBV12-3/TRBV12-4; size: NA; length: 14; CDR3: CASSLVVRNTEAFF
J: TRBJ1-1; V: TRBV28; size: NA; length: 15; CDR3: CASTWGTGVNTEAFF
J: TRBJ2-1; V: TRBV19; size: NA; length: 16; CDR3: CASSIPGQGGGDEQFF
J: TRBJ2-3; V: TRBV9; size: NA; length: 15; CDR3: CASSSVLRETDTQYF